A single sample is the source of the 24 T cell receptor beta chains below, sequenced in a study of blood T cell repertoires in COVID-19. Profiled with immunoSEQ multiplex PCR; TCRdb holds only in-frame clones, not every one. Of a few hundred thousand clones in the sample, around 92% are singletons; the top ten hold roughly 1.2%. The source material was peripheral blood. These receptor sequences come from a man in his forties or fifties with acute or convalescent COVID-19.

The V gene is TRBV6-6, the J gene TRBJ2-7; 7 bases map to TRBD2. Germline V gene lookup returns CDR1 MNHNY and CDR2 SVGAGI (reference sequence). This CDR3 contains 15 residues. V was pared by 0 bases and J by 6 bases, with 8 bases of the junction left unmatched. The CDR3 nucleotides read TGTGCCAGCAGTTACTCGTTGACGGGGGGTAGCGAGCAGTACTTC. Its protein product is CASSYSLTGGSEQYF.

The count of this clone is one. The chain uses TRBV27 and TRBJ2-1; 9 nucleotides line up with TRBD2. The germline V gene has CDR1 MNHEY and CDR2 SMNVEV (reference sequence). This CDR3 comprises 16 residues. J lost 6 bases, V lost 1 base, and 7 bases had no gene match. DNA of the CDR3: TGTGCCAGCAGTTTATGGAGCGCGGGAGGGTCCAATGAGCAGTTCTTC. It is translated as CASSLWSAGGSNEQFF.

This clone was counted a single time. The chain joins TRBV11-3 to TRBJ2-7; weak D call: TRBD2 (5 bases). The CDR3 spans 14 residues. Germline V gene data show CDR1 as SGHNT and CDR2 as YENEEA. Trimming pared 1 base from V and 2 bases from J, leaving 9 bases between. The CDR3: CASSLGSGTYEQYF. The CDR3 nucleotides are TGTGCCAGCAGCTTAGGTTCGGGGACCTACGAGCAGTACTTC. Together with reference TRBV11-3 and TRBJ2-7, the CDR3 gives the full variable domain: EAGVVQSPRYKIIEKKQPVAFWCNPISGHNTLYWYLQNLGQGPELLIRYENEEAVDDSQLPKDRFSAERLKGVDSTLKIQPAELGDSAVYLCASSLGSGTYEQYFGPGTRLTVT.

This sequence joins TRBV7-6 and TRBJ2-7; 10 bases fit TRBD2. The CDR3 loop spans 16 amino acids. Per the germline V gene, CDR1 is SGHVS and CDR2 is FNYEAQ. The ends lost 1 base at V and 2 bases at J; junction bases unmatched: 5. The CDR3 region is CASSLVLAGTAYEQYF. The CDR3 nucleotides read TGTGCCAGCAGCTTAGTACTAGCGGGGACAGCCTACGAGCAGTACTTC. Supplemented by reference TRBV7-6 and TRBJ2-7, the full variable domain reads GAGVSQSPRYKVTKRGQDVALRCDPISGHVSLYWYRQALGQGPEFLTYFNYEAQQDKSGLPNDRFSAERPEGSISTLTIQRTEQRDSAMYRCASSLVLAGTAYEQYFGPGTRLTVT.

The gene calls are TRBV19 and TRBJ2-1; D not certain. V gave up 2 bases and J gave up 4 bases, with 3 bases separating them. Germline CDR1 LNHDA, CDR2 SQIVND (reference sequence). The CDR3 totals 12 residues. DNA of the CDR3: TGTGCCAGTAGTATACCATACAATGAGCAGTTCTTC. It codes for CASSIPYNEQFF.

CDR3 nucleotide sequence: TGTGCCAGCAGTGTCTGGGGACTAGCACAACAAGATACGCAGTATTTT. Its translation is CASSVWGLAQQDTQYF. The rearrangement joins TRBV2 to TRBJ2-3, with 9 positions matching TRBD2. The CDR3 spans 16 residues. With V trimmed by 4 bases and J by 5 bases, 10 bases remained unmatched. The V gene's germline CDR1 is SNHLY and CDR2 FYNNEI.

V gene TRBV28 combines with J gene TRBJ2-7; 8 bases are shared with TRBD2. Germline V gene data show CDR1 as MDHEN and CDR2 as SYDVKM. With 6 bases clipped from V and 1 base from J, the junction kept 2 bases outside the gene matches. This CDR3 is built from 13 residues. Written as DNA, the CDR3 is TGTGCCAGCAGGATAGCGGGATCCTACGAGCAGTACTTC. Its protein product is CASRIAGSYEQYF.

The chain links TRBV10-3 to TRBJ2-3; a weak D match, TRBD1 (5 bases). Germline-derived CDR1 and CDR2 are ENHRY and SYGVKD. The CDR3 has 14 residues. The germline V and J ends were trimmed by 7 bases and 0 bases, with 11 bases remaining between them. CDR3 sequence reads: CAIKRQTSTDTQYF. As DNA, the CDR3 is TGTGCCATCAAGAGACAGACTAGCACAGATACGCAGTATTTT.

The V call is TRBV7-8, the J call TRBJ2-1; TRBD1 matches at 11 bases. The CDR3 runs 14 residues. CDR1 is SGHVS, CDR2 FQNEAQ, per germline. The junction had 4 bases not matched to a gene; V was cut back by 3 bases and J by 9 bases. The CDR3 loop is CASSFTDRGREQFF. In DNA, the CDR3 is TGTGCCAGCAGCTTTACGGACAGGGGGCGTGAGCAGTTCTTC. Full variable domain (missing parts from reference TRBV7-8 and TRBJ2-1): GAGVSQSPRYKVAKRGQDVALRCDPISGHVSLFWYQQALGQGPEFLTYFQNEAQLDKSGLPSDRFFAERPEGSVSTLKIQRTQQEDSAVYLCASSFTDRGREQFFGPGTRLTVL.

The chain carries TRBV13 and TRBJ2-2; D is uncertain. Per germline, CDR1 PRHDT and CDR2 FYEKMQ (reference sequence). The CDR3 is 12 amino acids. The germline V and J ends were trimmed by 3 bases and 3 bases, with 2 bases remaining between them. The CDR3 sequence: CASSFDTGELFF. The CDR3 nucleotides are TGTGCCAGCAGCTTCGACACCGGGGAGCTGTTTTTT.

This rearrangement joins TRBV19 to TRBJ1-1; possibly TRBD1 for D (6 bases). V lost 6 bases and J 8 bases, leaving 13 bases between the germline ends. The CDR3 extends over 12 amino acids. Germline-derived CDR1 and CDR2 are LNHDA and SQIVND (reference sequence). The CDR3: CASRLRDNEAFF. CDR3 nucleotides: TGTGCCAGTAGGCTCCGGGACAACGAAGCTTTCTTT.

The chain carries TRBV27 and TRBJ1-5; D gene uncertain. Germline assignment: CDR1 MNHEY and CDR2 SMNVEV (reference sequence). This CDR3 spans 14 amino acids. V was trimmed by 2 bases and J by 4 bases, leaving 9 bases between them. DNA for the CDR3: TGTGCCAGCAGTTTAGGGCAGCTAAATCAGCCCCAGCATTTT. It codes for CASSLGQLNQPQHF.

V is TRBV9 and J is TRBJ2-2, with D perhaps matching TRBD1 (5 bases). The CDR3 is 16 residues long. Trimming shortened V by 5 bases and J by 5 bases, and 19 bases separated the two germline ends. Looked up from germline, CDR1 is SGDLS and CDR2 is YYNGEE. DNA for the CDR3: TGTGCCAGCAGAGATACAAAGAAGGGGTATACCGGGGAGCTGTTTTTT. Translating it yields CASRDTKKGYTGELFF.

The rearrangement joins TRBV30 to TRBJ1-2, with D uncertain. CDR1 is GTSNPN, CDR2 SVGIG, per germline (reference sequence). V was trimmed by 5 bases and J by 4 bases, leaving 8 bases between them. The length of the CDR3 is 11 residues. This CDR3 reads CAWLGPYGYTF. As DNA, the CDR3 is TGTGCCTGGCTGGGCCCCTATGGCTACACCTTC.

The gene calls are TRBV19 and TRBJ2-7; tentative D call: TRBD1 (5 bases). V was cut by 1 base and J by 1 base, with 14 bases left in between. CDR3 length: 16 residues. Germline V gene sequence: CDR1 LNHDA, CDR2 SQIVND (reference sequence). The CDR3 loop is CASSIAGPGRSYEQYF. CDR3 nucleotides: TGTGCCAGTAGTATAGCAGGGCCAGGACGGTCCTACGAGCAGTACTTC. Supplemented by reference TRBV19 and TRBJ2-7, the full variable domain reads DGGITQSPKYLFRKEGQNVTLSCEQNLNHDAMYWYRQDPGQGLRLIYYSQIVNDFQKGDIAEGYSVSREKKESFPLTVTSAQKNPTAFYLCASSIAGPGRSYEQYFGPGTRLTVT.

The CDR3 nucleotides are TGTGCCAGCAGCTTAGAGGGGGGGACAGGGCATTTTAATCCCGATCAGCCCCAGCATTTT. It specifies CASSLEGGTGHFNPDQPQHF. The chain joins TRBV7-8 to TRBJ1-5; 9 bases map to TRBD1. Looked up from germline, CDR1 is SGHVS and CDR2 is FQNEAQ. CDR3 length: 20 residues. The V gene end was trimmed by 1 base and the J gene end by 5 bases; junction bases not matched to a gene: 18.

V is TRBV6-1 and J is TRBJ1-5, with 10 bases fitting TRBD1. V trimming: 3 bases; J trimming: 7 bases; junction bases outside the gene matches: 9. Germline CDR1 MNHNS, CDR2 SASEGT. The CDR3 runs 16 residues. The CDR3 loop is CASSEALPGQGQPQHF. The CDR3 region has the DNA TGTGCCAGCAGTGAGGCCTTACCGGGACAGGGGCAGCCCCAGCATTTT.

This clone was found a few times. The J gene is TRBJ1-2, the V gene TRBV27, with D unclear. There are 19 residues in the CDR3. The V and J ends lost 6 bases and 4 bases respectively, with 30 bases between them. Germline-derived CDR1 and CDR2 are MNHEY and SMNVEV (reference sequence). The CDR3 reads CASRETRGAGGPSGYGYTF. In DNA form, the CDR3 reads TGTGCCAGCAGAGAAACGCGGGGTGCGGGAGGGCCCAGTGGCTATGGCTACACCTTC.

J is TRBJ1-1 and V is TRBV3-1 (or the pseudogene TRBV3-2); D remains ambiguous. In germline, CDR1 is LGHDT, CDR2 YNNKEL (reference sequence). V shed 2 bases and J shed 9 bases, with 16 bases lying between them. The CDR3 has 14 amino acids. The DNA of the CDR3 is TGTGCCAGCAGCCAAAAATGGTACTGGTCGCAAGCTTTCTTT. Amino acid sequence: CASSQKWYWSQAFF.

The chain is built from TRBV11-2 and TRBJ1-2, with D tentatively TRBD1 (5 bases). This CDR3 has 16 residues. In germline, CDR1 is SGHAT, CDR2 FQNNGV. Trimming removed 2 bases at V and 8 bases at J, with 21 bases between. CDR3 sequence reads: CASSLTGGEDWGGYTF. The CDR3 coding sequence is TGTGCCAGCAGCTTAACCGGAGGGGAGGACTGGGGAGGCTACACCTTC.

The chain recombines TRBV5-4 with TRBJ1-6, with 7 bases lining up with TRBD1. In germline, CDR1 is SGHNT, CDR2 YYREEE (reference sequence). Unmatched junction bases numbered 6, after V lost 4 bases and J lost 5 bases. The CDR3 runs 15 residues. CDR3 nucleotides: TGTGCCAGCAGCCCCCGACAGGGAGATAATTCACCCCTCCACTTT. Encoded protein: CASSPRQGDNSPLHF.

The gene calls are TRBV27 and TRBJ2-1, with a tentative D call TRBD2 (5 bases). The CDR3 length is 13 residues. V gave up 5 bases and J gave up 3 bases, with 8 bases separating them. Germline CDR1 reads MNHEY; CDR2 reads SMNVEV (reference sequence). CDR3 sequence: CASSPRDYNEQFF. CDR3 nucleotide sequence: TGTGCCAGCAGTCCCCGGGACTACAATGAGCAGTTCTTC.

The chain links TRBV28 to TRBJ1-5; TRBD1 matches 10 bases. After removal of 5 bases from V and 7 bases from J, the junction contained 5 bases not matched to a gene. Germline V gene sequence: CDR1 MDHEN, CDR2 SYDVKM. The CDR3 runs 14 residues. The chain's CDR3 is CASSLGQGHQPQHF. The CDR3 DNA is TGTGCCAGCAGTCTGGGACAGGGGCACCAGCCCCAGCATTTT. The full variable domain, completed using reference TRBV28 and TRBJ1-5, is DVKVTQSSRYLVKRTGEKVFLECVQDMDHENMFWYRQDPGLGLRLIYFSYDVKMKEKGDIPEGYSVSREKKERFSLILESASTNQTSMYLCASSLGQGHQPQHFGDGTRLSIL.

The rearrangement joins TRBV28 to TRBJ2-7, with D possibly matching TRBD1 (6 bases). The CDR3 is 18 amino acids. CDR1 is MDHEN, CDR2 SYDVKM, per germline. The germline V and J ends were trimmed by 2 bases and 1 base, with 21 bases remaining between them. CDR3 sequence (DNA): TGTGCCAGCAGTTTAAGGTGGGGGACACTCACGATTTCCTACGAGCAGTACTTC. Residues: CASSLRWGTLTISYEQYF.